These 10 T cell receptor beta chains came from one sample sequenced in a study of cytomegalovirus exposure and HLA in healthy donors (dated 2017 in TCRdb). The library came from the immunoSEQ multiplex PCR assay. A mixture of 60 forward primers for TCR Vbeta segments and 13 reverse primers for TCR Jbeta segments was used in the multiplex PCR. TCRdb mirrors the immuneACCESS table, restricted to in-frame sequences. Some clones are absent from its copies; in checked studies, under half trace to an unresolved V gene, and the reason for the others is unknown. For this sample, the table gives about 130,000 clones. About 2% of the sample is taken by the ten largest. The sample taken for sequencing was PBMCs. Receptors were obtained from a man aged 35 to 55 in good health and CMV-seronegative.

V usage is TRBV4-1 and J usage is TRBJ1-1; D remains unclear. CDR1 and CDR2 (germline): MGHRA, YSYEKL. This CDR3 contains 13 residues. V was pared by 1 base and J by 0 bases, with 3 bases between. CDR3 DNA: TGCGCCAGCAGCCAAGTCATGAACACTGAAGCTTTCTTT. Protein: CASSQVMNTEAFF.

This chain joins TRBV5-1 and TRBJ2-4; TRBD2 matches at 13 bases. The length of the CDR3 is 16 residues. The V segment lost 6 bases and the J segment 0 bases; nucleotides outside the gene matches: 3. Per the germline V gene, CDR1 is SGHRS and CDR2 is YFSETQ. This CDR3 is CASTLAGGLAKNIQYF. In DNA form, the CDR3 reads TGCGCCAGCACACTAGCGGGAGGGCTAGCCAAAAACATTCAGTACTTC.

The CDR3 spells CASSDVTGTYGANVLTF. The CDR3 nucleotides are TGTGCCAGCAGTGATGTGACAGGGACTTATGGGGCCAACGTCCTGACTTTC. V and J are TRBV2 and TRBJ2-6; TRBD1 might be the D (7 bases). CDR3 size: 17 residues. The germline CDR1 and CDR2 sequences are SNHLY and FYNNEI. Trimming pared 3 bases from V and 3 bases from J, leaving 15 bases between.

Written as DNA, the CDR3 is TGTGCCAGCAGTTACTCCTCTCCGAGTTCAGATACGCAGTATTTT. Its protein is CASSYSSPSSDTQYF. The V call is TRBV6-6, the J call TRBJ2-3; D remains ambiguous. Trimming shortened V by 0 bases and J by 4 bases, and 11 bases separated the two germline ends. The CDR3 contains 15 residues. In germline, CDR1 is MNHNY, CDR2 SVGAGI (reference sequence).

The CDR3 loop is CAISTGTSGMNTGELFF. DNA of the CDR3: TGTGCCATCAGTACCGGGACTAGCGGGATGAACACCGGGGAGCTGTTTTTT. This chain links TRBV10-3 with TRBJ2-2, with 13 bases that match TRBD2. Germline V gene lookup returns CDR1 ENHRY and CDR2 SYGVKD. With V trimmed by 5 bases and J by 1 base, 4 bases remained unmatched. The CDR3 runs 17 residues.

The J gene is TRBJ2-7, the V gene TRBV29-1, with 11 nucleotides matching TRBD2. The CDR3 totals 13 residues. The germline CDR1 and CDR2 sequences are SQVTM and ANQGSEA. J lost 3 bases, V lost 5 bases, and 3 bases had no gene match. The CDR3 nucleotides are TGCAGCGTTAAAGGACTAGCGGGCTACGAGCAGTACTTC. It encodes CSVKGLAGYEQYF.

The chain employs TRBV11-3 and TRBJ2-7, with D unresolved. CDR3 length equals 11 residues. The V end was cut by 1 base, the J end by 6 bases, with 4 bases between. Germline V gene sequence: CDR1 SGHNT, CDR2 YENEEA. The CDR3 DNA reads as TGTGCCAGCAGCTTAGCGTCCGAGCAGTACTTC. It is translated as CASSLASEQYF.

V usage is TRBV9 and J usage is TRBJ2-7; tentatively, D is TRBD2 (6 bases). This CDR3 spans 17 amino acids. Germline V gene lookup returns CDR1 SGDLS and CDR2 YYNGEE. V lost 4 bases to trimming and J lost 5 bases, with 25 bases between them. In nucleotides, the CDR3 is TGTGCCAGCAGCCCCCGAGGCGGGGCGGTCCTACCCAACGAGCAGTACTTC. It is translated as CASSPRGGAVLPNEQYF. The variable domain in full, completed from reference TRBV9 and TRBJ2-7, reads DSGVTQTPKHLITATGQRVTLRCSPRSGDLSVYWYQQSLDQGLQFLIQYYNGEERAKGNILERFSAQQFPDLHSELNLSSLELGDSALYFCASSPRGGAVLPNEQYFGPGTRLTVT.

The chain is built from TRBV27 and TRBJ2-1; 14 bases map to TRBD2. The CDR3 extends over 17 amino acids. The germline CDR1 and CDR2 sequences are MNHEY and SMNVEV (reference sequence). With 5 bases clipped from V and 7 bases from J, the junction kept 10 bases outside the gene matches. The CDR3 sequence: CASSRLTGTSGRNEQFF. The CDR3 DNA reads as TGTGCCAGCAGTCGCCTGACCGGGACTAGCGGGAGAAATGAGCAGTTCTTC.

The V call is TRBV7-3, the J call TRBJ2-6, with a possible D match to TRBD2 (5 bases). Germline V gives CDR1 SGHTA, CDR2 FQGTGA. V was shortened by 6 bases and J by 0 bases, with 12 bases between the two germline ends. The length of the CDR3 is 16 residues. The CDR3 nucleotides are TGTGCCAGCAGTTTACCGGGGTACTCTGGGGCCAACGTCCTGACTTTC. It is translated as CASSLPGYSGANVLTF.